This T cell receptor (beta chain) was profiled in a study of prognosis after radiotherapy for stage I lung cancer. Across the whole study: Enrolled patients (over twelve men, several women) had a median age of roughly 77 years and an age range of about 50 to 85 years. Delivery of radiotherapy was by SBRT in 3 to 5 fractions at a biologically effective dose of at least 100 Gy. Findings of the study overall: There was no determination made of whether the expanded TCR clones were tumor-specific.

Genomic DNA was the source, and TCR beta CDR3 was amplified from it by two-round multiplex PCR. First-round PCR amplification was performed with primers specific to each TRBV and TRBJ gene. Using its own MiXCR run on the multiplex PCR reads, TCRdb lists one record per CDR3 protein. The profile shows 14,000 or so distinct CDR3 sequences, roughly 49% of them singletons. Assessment by CT and PET/CT found all patients node-negative, and none had prior chemotherapy, radiotherapy or other malignancies. Germline CDR1 reads LNHDA; CDR2 reads SQIVND (reference sequence). V was shortened by 5 bases and J by 11 bases, with 18 bases between the two germline ends. This CDR3 contains 13 residues. With respect to this clonotype: As yet, its antigen is unknown.

The sequence was obtained from a donor of 50 years or more with non-small cell lung cancer. The chain has TRBV19 and TRBJ1-2, with unresolved D. The sample was PBMCs, taken before or after stereotactic body radiation therapy (not recorded which). In nucleotides, the CDR3 is TGTGCCAGTAGTCCCCAGTCAGAGGTTGGATACACCTTC. This sequence encodes CASSPQSEVGYTF.